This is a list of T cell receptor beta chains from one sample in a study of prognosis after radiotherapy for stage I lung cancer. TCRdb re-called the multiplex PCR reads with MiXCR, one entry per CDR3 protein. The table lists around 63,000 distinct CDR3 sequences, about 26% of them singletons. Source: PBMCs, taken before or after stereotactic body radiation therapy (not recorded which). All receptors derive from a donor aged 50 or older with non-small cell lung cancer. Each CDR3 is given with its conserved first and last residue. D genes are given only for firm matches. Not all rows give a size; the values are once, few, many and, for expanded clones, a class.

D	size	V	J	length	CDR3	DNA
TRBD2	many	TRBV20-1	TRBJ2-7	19	CSARDREGSYHSLSYEQYF	TGCAGTGCTAGAGATAGGGAGGGGAGCTACCATTCTCTCTCCTACGAGCAGTACTTC
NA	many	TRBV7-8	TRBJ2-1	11	CAGSRGEEQFF	TGTGCCGGCAGCAGGGGCGAGGAGCAGTTCTTC
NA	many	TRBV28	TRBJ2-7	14	CASSFGVSPYEQYF	TGTGCCAGCAGTTTCGGAGTTTCCCCCTACGAGCAGTACTTC
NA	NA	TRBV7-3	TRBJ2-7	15	CASSLSPVQGFEQYF	TGTGCCAGCAGCTTAAGTCCGGTACAGGGTTTCGAGCAGTACTTC
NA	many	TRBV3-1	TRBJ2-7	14	CASSTGQSSYEQYF	TGTGCCAGCAGCACGGGGCAGAGCTCCTACGAGCAGTACTTC
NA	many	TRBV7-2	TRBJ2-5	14	CASSLLELLGSQYF	TGTGCCAGCAGCTTACTTGAACTTCTAGGATCTCAGTACTTC
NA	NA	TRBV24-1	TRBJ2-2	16	CATSESVTGNTGELFF	TGTGCCACCAGTGAATCCGTTACAGGGAACACCGGGGAGCTGTTTTTT
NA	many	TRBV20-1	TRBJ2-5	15	CSERTVLGAQETQYF	TGCAGTGAAAGGACAGTCCTGGGGGCCCAAGAGACCCAGTACTTC
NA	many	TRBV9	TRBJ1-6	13	CASSVVLGSPLHF	TGTGCCAGCAGCGTAGTTCTTGGCTCACCCCTCCACTTT
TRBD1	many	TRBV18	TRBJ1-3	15	CASSPPGQGGNTIYF	TGTGCCAGCTCACCACCGGGACAGGGCGGAAACACCATATATTTT
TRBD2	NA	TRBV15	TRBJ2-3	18	CATSRGLGLAGSTDTQYF	TGTGCCACCAGCAGAGGCCTCGGGCTAGCGGGGAGCACAGATACGCAGTATTTT
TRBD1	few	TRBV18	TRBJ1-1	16	CASSPSQGAVGTEAFF	TGTGCCAGCTCACCATCACAGGGGGCTGTAGGGACTGAAGCTTTCTTT
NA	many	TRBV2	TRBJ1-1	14	CASSERRGRTEAFF	TGTGCCAGCAGTGAACGCAGGGGAAGGACTGAAGCTTTCTTT
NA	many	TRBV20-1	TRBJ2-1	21	CSARAPLGTHGVFSSYNEQFF	TGCAGTGCTAGGGCTCCCTTGGGGACCCATGGGGTTTTTAGCTCCTACAATGAGCAGTTCTTC
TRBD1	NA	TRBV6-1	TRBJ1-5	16	CASSRTGTVSNQPQHF	TGTGCCAGCAGTAGGACCGGGACAGTAAGCAATCAGCCCCAGCATTTT